This T cell receptor (beta chain) was captured by sequencing in a study of blood T cell repertoires in COVID-19. The V and J ends lost 4 bases and 8 bases, in that order; junction bases with no gene match: 8. The CDR3 covers 16 residues. CDR1 SGHTA and CDR2 FQGTGA come from the germline V gene. Using immunoSEQ multiplex PCR, the repertoire was profiled, and TCRdb retains in-frame clones only, with some absent. The profile shows around 140,000 clones, 80% to 90% of them singletons. The TCR originated in a woman in her forties or fifties with acute or convalescent COVID-19. This chain connects TRBV7-3 to TRBJ2-1; 13 nucleotides agree with TRBD2. Sequencing was carried out using peripheral blood. This chain's CDR3 is CASSSRTSGRRDEQFF. As DNA, the CDR3 is TGTGCCAGCAGCTCTCGGACTAGCGGGAGACGGGATGAGCAGTTCTTC.